This passage covers 22 T cell receptor beta chains from one sample sequenced in a study of T cells in Graves' hyperthyroidism and ophthalmopathy. Amplification of TCR beta CDR3 regions was performed using RNA transcripts as template. The HTBI primer set served for first-round RT-PCR of the TCR CDR3. TCRdb re-analysed the multiplex PCR reads in MiXCR, keeping a single row per CDR3 protein. The sample consists of about 560,000 distinct CDR3 sequences, around 17% of them appearing once. Material: blood. These TCRs come from a woman younger than 30 with Graves' hyperthyroidism.

For the CDR3, the DNA is TGTGCCAGCAGCCCACGGGCGGGACAGGGGTCCTACGAGCAGTACTTC. Its translation is CASSPRAGQGSYEQYF. J is TRBJ2-7 and V is TRBV9; 10 nucleotides align to TRBD1. CDR3 length: 16 amino acids. From germline, CDR1 is SGDLS and CDR2 YYNGEE. V shed 4 bases, J shed 1 base, and the junction held 8 bases outside the gene matches.

This clonotype appeared a few times. The chain employs TRBV27 and TRBJ2-1, with 7 bases lining up with TRBD2. Germline V gene data show CDR1 as MNHEY and CDR2 as SMNVEV (reference sequence). The CDR3 is made up of 16 amino acids. The trim removed 2 bases at V and 0 bases at J, leaving 4 bases unmatched. The CDR3 region is CASSLHSGRSYNEQFF. In DNA form, the CDR3 reads TGTGCCAGCAGTTTACATAGCGGGCGCTCCTACAATGAGCAGTTCTTC.

This chain uses TRBV5-1 with TRBJ2-1, with TRBD1 matching over 9 bases. CDR1 and CDR2 from the germline V gene are SGHRS and YFSETQ. The CDR3 is 14 amino acids. J lost 9 bases, V lost 4 bases, and 8 bases had no gene match. The CDR3 loop reads CASSTRDRAGEQFF. In DNA, the CDR3 is TGCGCCAGCAGCACCCGGGACAGGGCCGGTGAGCAGTTCTTC.

J is TRBJ1-5 and V is TRBV12-3 or TRBV12-4; D perhaps matches TRBD1 (5 bases). The CDR3 is 13 residues long. Between the trimmed V and J ends, which lost 6 bases and 7 bases, there was a span of 13 bases. Here the CDR3 reads CASSLGHGQPQHF. In DNA, the CDR3 is TGTGCCAGCAGCCTGGGGCATGGGCAGCCCCAGCATTTT.

There are a few counts of this clonotype. The V call is TRBV4-1, the J call TRBJ1-2; possible D gene TRBD1, 6 bases. The CDR3 has 14 residues. Trimming removed 4 bases at V and 2 bases at J, with 11 bases between. The V gene's germline CDR1 is MGHRA and CDR2 YSYEKL. The CDR3 loop is CASSPDRLNYGYTF. The CDR3 bases are TGCGCCAGCAGCCCAGACAGGTTAAACTATGGCTACACCTTC.

The J gene is TRBJ2-3, the V gene TRBV15; 12 bases match TRBD2. Germline lookup yields CDR1 LNHNV and CDR2 YYDKDF (reference sequence). V shed 2 bases, J shed 1 base, and the junction held 16 bases outside the gene matches. This CDR3 is 21 amino acids long. The CDR3 sequence is CATSRLPSGLAGGRGTDTQYF. The CDR3 bases are TGTGCCACCAGCAGACTTCCATCTGGGCTAGCGGGAGGGCGGGGCACAGATACGCAGTATTTT.

The V and J genes are TRBV2 and TRBJ1-1, with D perhaps TRBD1 (6 bases). V was trimmed by 6 bases and J by 4 bases, leaving 9 bases between them. The CDR3 is 12 residues long. The germline V gene has CDR1 SNHLY and CDR2 FYNNEI. CDR3: CASRGGGTEAFF. Here the CDR3 DNA reads TGTGCCAGCAGGGGAGGGGGCACTGAAGCTTTCTTT.

In its sample, this clonotype was seen a few times. The V call is TRBV19, the J call TRBJ2-2, with D perhaps given as TRBD1 or TRBD2 (5 bases each). This CDR3 region has 14 residues. The V and J ends lost 5 bases and 13 bases respectively, with 20 bases between them. Germline V lookup: CDR1 LNHDA, CDR2 SQIVND (reference sequence). Written as DNA, the CDR3 is TGTGCCAGTAGTCCACGGGACCTTCGAAAGGGGCTGTTTTTT. Its translation is CASSPRDLRKGLFF.

This clonotype came up many times. The rearrangement uses TRBV12-3 or TRBV12-4 and TRBJ2-1; 10 bases line up with TRBD2. V was pared by 3 bases and J by 10 bases, with 9 bases of the junction left unmatched. CDR3 length equals 15 residues. CDR3 in DNA: TGTGCCAGCAGTTTGTCAGCGGGGGGGCGGGTAGAGCAGTTCTTC. Translation gives CASSLSAGGRVEQFF.

The rearrangement uses TRBV19 and TRBJ2-2; 11 positions match TRBD2. After removal of 1 base from V and 2 bases from J, the junction contained 6 bases not matched to a gene. Germline loops: CDR1 LNHDA, CDR2 SQIVND (reference sequence). This CDR3 region has 18 residues. CDR3 nucleotide sequence: TGTGCCAGTAGTATAGTCGCTGGACTAGCGGGTAACACCGGGGAGCTGTTTTTT. Protein product: CASSIVAGLAGNTGELFF.

The V gene is TRBV19, the J gene TRBJ1-1; a possible D gene is TRBD1 (5 bases). V shed 2 bases and J shed 11 bases, with 9 bases lying between them. CDR1 LNHDA and CDR2 SQIVND come from the germline V gene (reference sequence). The CDR3 spans 11 residues. The CDR3 reads CASSITGTAFF. The CDR3 coding sequence is TGTGCCAGTAGTATAACCGGGACCGCTTTCTTT.

This chain connects TRBV29-1 to TRBJ2-5; 7 bases fit TRBD1. Germline lookup yields CDR1 SQVTM and CDR2 ANQGSEA. The CDR3 has 13 amino acids. The V segment lost 4 bases and the J segment 4 bases; nucleotides outside the gene matches: 6. CDR3 region: CSVVRQGSETQYF. CDR3 nucleotide sequence: TGCAGCGTTGTCCGACAGGGTTCAGAGACCCAGTACTTC.

V gene TRBV7-2 combines with J gene TRBJ1-3, with D uncertain. V gave up 5 bases and J gave up 2 bases, with 13 bases separating them. Germline CDR1 SGHTA, CDR2 FQGNSA. The CDR3 is 15 residues long. CDR3 amino acids: CASSPLAGAGNTIYF. CDR3 DNA sequence: TGTGCCAGCAGCCCTTTGGCCGGCGCTGGAAACACCATATATTTT.

Only a few counts were recorded for this clonotype. The J gene is TRBJ2-7, the V gene TRBV20-1; TRBD2 matches 9 bases. CDR1 is DFQATT, CDR2 SNEGSKA, per germline (reference sequence). This CDR3 is built from 14 residues. V trimming: 5 bases; J trimming: 4 bases; junction bases outside the gene matches: 9. The CDR3 protein is CSASRASGVYEQYF. DNA of the CDR3: TGCAGTGCTTCTCGAGCTAGCGGGGTTTACGAGCAGTACTTC.

The rearrangement links TRBV7-8 to TRBJ1-5, with TRBD1 matching 7 bases. Germline values: CDR1 SGHVS, CDR2 FQNEAQ. The CDR3 length is 17 residues. The V and J ends lost 1 base and 6 bases, in that order; junction bases with no gene match: 12. In nucleotides, the CDR3 is TGTGCCAGCAGCTTAGGTCGCGCCAGGGGGGGCGGTCAGCCCCAGCATTTT. This sequence encodes CASSLGRARGGGQPQHF.

This clonotype was seen a handful of times. The rearrangement joins TRBV6-1 to TRBJ2-7, with 10 positions matching TRBD1. The length of the CDR3 is 14 residues. With V trimmed by 5 bases and J by 5 bases, 6 bases remained unmatched. Germline CDR1 and CDR2: MNHNS and SASEGT. CDR3 residues: CASSWTGGKDEQYF. CDR3 sequence (DNA): TGTGCCAGCAGTTGGACAGGGGGAAAAGACGAGCAGTACTTC.

The V gene is TRBV28, the J gene TRBJ2-1; 11 bases agree with TRBD2. V shed 4 bases, J shed 4 bases, and the junction held 6 bases outside the gene matches. Germline CDR1 reads MDHEN; CDR2 reads SYDVKM. The CDR3 runs to 16 residues. CDR3 loop: CASSYKLAGAYNEQFF. The DNA for the CDR3 is TGTGCCAGCAGTTATAAACTAGCGGGGGCGTACAATGAGCAGTTCTTC.

This clonotype was seen many times. The rearrangement uses TRBV3-1 and TRBJ2-3; maybe TRBD1 (5 bases). Trimming stripped 4 bases from V and 4 bases from J, with 18 bases between. CDR3 length: 16 amino acids. The germline V gene has CDR1 LGHDT and CDR2 YNNKEL (reference sequence). As DNA, the CDR3 is TGTGCCAGCAGCCCCTATCCACGAAAAGGGGCAGATACGCAGTATTTT. As protein: CASSPYPRKGADTQYF.

In its sample, this clonotype was seen a few times. The chain recombines TRBV10-3 with TRBJ2-3; D not resolved. V was trimmed by 6 bases and J by 2 bases, leaving 3 bases between them. Germline-derived CDR1 and CDR2 are ENHRY and SYGVKD. The CDR3 covers 11 residues. The CDR3 is CAISDTDTQYF. CDR3 sequence (DNA): TGTGCCATCAGCGACACAGATACGCAGTATTTT.

For this clonotype: One base away lies a much larger clone, so this may be a sequencing read error. The rearrangement links TRBV6-1 to TRBJ2-3; 10 bases are shared with TRBD1. J gave up 6 bases and V 7 bases, and 1 base lay outside the gene matches. The CDR3 covers 12 residues. Germline loops: CDR1 MNHNS, CDR2 SASEGT. As DNA, the CDR3 is TGTGCCAGCAAGACAGGGGGCGATACGCAGTATTTT. Translation gives CASKTGGDTQYF.

The chain employs TRBV5-1 and TRBJ2-6; 14 nucleotides agree with TRBD2. In germline, CDR1 is SGHRS, CDR2 YFSETQ. Unmatched junction bases numbered 9, after V lost 4 bases and J lost 0 bases. This CDR3 is 20 amino acids long. The CDR3 DNA reads as TGCGCCAGCAGCCCCTTTGGACTAGCGGGGGGATCCTCTGGGGCCAACGTCCTGACTTTC. It is translated as CASSPFGLAGGSSGANVLTF.

In this sample, this clonotype turned up a few times. The gene calls are TRBV11-2 and TRBJ2-7, with TRBD2 matching 12 bases. This CDR3 contains 16 residues. Germline V gene data show CDR1 as SGHAT and CDR2 as FQNNGV. V was clipped by 3 bases and J by 0 bases; unmatched bases: 3. CDR3 loop: CASSFLAGGPSYEQYF. Here the CDR3 DNA reads TGTGCCAGCAGCTTCCTAGCGGGGGGGCCCTCCTACGAGCAGTACTTC.